These 9 T cell receptor beta chains came from one sample sequenced in a study of T cell repertoires in cytomegalovirus infection. For these TCRs, the target antigens are not known. TCRdb itself ran the reads through MiXCR, one entry per CDR3 protein. The sample includes 150,000 or so distinct CDR3 sequences, approximately 30% of them seen just once. This material consisted of CD8+ T cells from cultured PBMCs, taken from culture after CMV antigen stimulation. The source of these receptors is a human donor in good health (CMV status not recorded). Some clones in this sample may be carry-over from other donors' samples.

The table lists this clonotype with a few counts. This sequence joins TRBV11-3 and TRBJ1-1, with no clear D. CDR3 length equals 13 residues. Trimming left V 7 bases short and J 5 bases short, with 14 bases between. Germline V lookup: CDR1 SGHNT, CDR2 YENEEA. This CDR3 reads CASKNPRSTEAFF. For the CDR3, the DNA is TGTGCCAGCAAAAACCCTCGATCTACTGAAGCTTTCTTT.

This clonotype has only a few counts. The V and J genes are TRBV19 and TRBJ2-2, with a possible D match to TRBD1 (5 bases). The V and J ends lost 7 bases and 4 bases respectively, with 16 bases between them. The length of the CDR3 is 15 residues. CDR1 is LNHDA, CDR2 SQIVND, per germline (reference sequence). CDR3 bases: TGTGCCAGTACCCCTCATGGGGCCCTCACCGGGGAGCTGTTTTTT. This encodes CASTPHGALTGELFF. Full variable domain (remainder filled in from reference TRBV19 and TRBJ2-2): DGGITQSPKYLFRKEGQNVTLSCEQNLNHDAMYWYRQDPGQGLRLIYYSQIVNDFQKGDIAEGYSVSREKKESFPLTVTSAQKNPTAFYLCASTPHGALTGELFFGEGSRLTVL.

This clonotype has more than one count but fewer than ten. The V and J genes are TRBV24-1 and TRBJ2-2; 8 positions match TRBD2. Germline V lookup: CDR1 KGHDR, CDR2 SFDVKD. This CDR3 comprises 15 residues. The trim removed 5 bases at V and 5 bases at J, leaving 6 bases unmatched. CDR3 residues: CATSAGGASTGELFF. The CDR3 nucleotides read TGTGCCACCAGTGCCGGGGGGGCTAGTACCGGGGAGCTGTTTTTT.

The chain couples TRBV10-1 to TRBJ1-2; D is unresolved. Germline loops: CDR1 WNHNN, CDR2 SYGVQD (reference sequence). The CDR3 loop spans 11 amino acids. V lost 8 bases to trimming and J lost 3 bases, with 7 bases between them. CDR3 nucleotide sequence: TGCGCCAGCGGGGTAGACTATGGCTACACCTTC. As protein: CASGVDYGYTF.

The gene calls are TRBV7-6 and TRBJ2-2; 11 bases fit TRBD2. The CDR3 has 17 amino acids. CDR1 SGHVS and CDR2 FNYEAQ come from the germline V gene. Losses at the gene ends were 5 bases for V and 7 bases for J; bases not matched to a gene: 12. The CDR3 region has the DNA TGTGCCAGCAGCACGATAGCGGGGGGGCCTTCGAGCGGGGAGCTGTTTTTT. Amino acids: CASSTIAGGPSSGELFF. The full variable domain, in which reference TRBV7-6 and TRBJ2-2 provide the parts outside the CDR3, is GAGVSQSPRYKVTKRGQDVALRCDPISGHVSLYWYRQALGQGPEFLTYFNYEAQQDKSGLPNDRFSAERPEGSISTLTIQRTEQRDSAMYRCASSTIAGGPSSGELFFGEGSRLTVL.

A few counts support this clonotype. This chain links TRBV11-2 with TRBJ2-2, with D unresolved. Germline lookup yields CDR1 SGHAT and CDR2 FQNNGV. The ends were cut back, 2 bases at V and 1 base at J, with 8 bases in the middle. The CDR3 covers 15 residues. The CDR3 nucleotides read TGTGCCAGCAGCTTATTAGTGTTGAACACCGGGGAGCTGTTTTTT. Translated, it gives CASSLLVLNTGELFF.

The chain employs TRBV19 and TRBJ1-5; D is unresolved. V was trimmed by 7 bases and J by 2 bases, leaving 9 bases between them. CDR1 and CDR2 (germline): LNHDA, SQIVND (reference sequence). The CDR3 covers 13 residues. This chain's CDR3 is CASKALGNQPQHF. The CDR3 nucleotides read TGTGCCAGTAAGGCTCTAGGCAATCAGCCCCAGCATTTT.

This clonotype has a single count. The J gene is TRBJ2-1, the V gene TRBV7-9, with D perhaps matching TRBD1 (7 bases). Between the trimmed V and J ends, which lost 2 bases and 7 bases, there was a span of 15 bases. This CDR3 comprises 15 residues. Germline lookup yields CDR1 SEHNR and CDR2 FQNEAQ (reference sequence). The CDR3 sequence is CASSLSWAGQNEQFF. CDR3 nucleotide sequence: TGTGCCAGCAGCTTAAGTTGGGCGGGACAGAATGAGCAGTTCTTC.

CDR3 protein: CSARGSASYEQYF. CDR3 in DNA: TGCAGTGCTAGGGGCTCTGCCTCCTACGAGCAGTACTTC. The rearrangement joins TRBV20-1 to TRBJ2-7; the D is unclear. V gave up 3 bases and J gave up 0 bases, with 9 bases separating them. Germline CDR1 and CDR2: DFQATT and SNEGSKA (reference sequence). CDR3 size: 13 residues.